This TCR beta chain was identified during a study of OX40 agonist ivuxolimab in advanced cancers. Overall study: The patients' treatment was ivuxolimab, an agonistic anti-OX40 (CD134) antibody. Across the patients, intravenous ivuxolimab was delivered every 2 weeks at 0.01 to 10 mg/kg.

Regarding this clone: The antigen is unknown.

There are 16 residues in the CDR3. Germline-derived CDR1 and CDR2 are SGHRS and YFSETQ. The ends were cut back, 4 bases at V and 1 base at J, with 18 bases in the middle. Sequencing was performed with immunoSEQ multiplex PCR; in TCRdb, only in-frame clones are kept and a portion is missing. The sample lists about 98,000 clones, more than 85% occurring once. Findings of the study overall: On average, a greater number of expanded clones characterised CD8+ T cells relative to CD4+. Both CD4+ and CD8+ T cell populations in blood had undergone clonal expansion by week 6 at 0.1 to 3.0 mg/kg.

The rearrangement joins TRBV5-1 to TRBJ2-7; maybe TRBD1 (7 bases). The sequence was obtained from an adult with an advanced solid tumor such as melanoma, head and neck, liver or kidney cancer. This sample comprised CD4+ or CD8+ T cells sorted from blood, obtained in a trial of the OX40 agonist ivuxolimab. CDR3 residues: CASSPKAGQLSYEQYF. CDR3 DNA sequence: TGCGCCAGCAGCCCAAAGGCGGGACAGCTTTCCTACGAGCAGTACTTC.